What follows are 3 T cell receptor beta chains derived from one specimen sequenced in a study of CD8 T cells in Susac syndrome. RNA totalling about 0.45 to 1 ug underwent reverse transcription with random hexamers. TCRdb analysed the immunoSEQ multiplex PCR reads with MiXCR anew, one entry per CDR3 protein. The table shows about 120,000 distinct CDR3 sequences, with 85% to 95% occurring only once. Material for sequencing was CD8+ T cells from PBMCs. These receptors were taken from a human donor in good health.

This clonotype was detected once. The V and J genes are TRBV19 and TRBJ1-1; tentatively, D is TRBD1 (6 bases). V lost 5 bases, J lost 3 bases, and 13 bases lay in between. Germline values: CDR1 LNHDA, CDR2 SQIVND (reference sequence). The CDR3 contains 14 residues. The CDR3 DNA reads TGTGCCAGTAGTGCGGACAGAGTTTACACTGAAGCTTTCTTT. This encodes CASSADRVYTEAFF.

This chain uses TRBV20-1 with TRBJ2-3, with TRBD1 identical over 8 bases. Trimming at V came to 1 base and at J to 5 bases, leaving 8 bases not matched to a gene. The CDR3 has 15 amino acids. The V gene's germline CDR1 is DFQATT and CDR2 SNEGSKA (reference sequence). The CDR3 is CSARVGQVVIDTQYF. DNA for the CDR3: TGCAGTGCTAGAGTGGGACAGGTCGTTATAGATACGCAGTATTTT.

V gene TRBV5-4 combines with J gene TRBJ2-3, with 7 nucleotides matching TRBD2. This CDR3 comprises 16 residues. Unmatched junction bases numbered 9, after V lost 3 bases and J lost 2 bases. The germline gives CDR1 SGHNT, CDR2 YYREEE (reference sequence). The chain's CDR3 is CASSSRGGGITDTQYF. The CDR3, as DNA: TGTGCCAGCAGCTCGCGCGGGGGAGGGATCACAGATACGCAGTATTTT.